This T cell receptor (beta chain) was recorded in a study of cytomegalovirus exposure and HLA in healthy donors. After removal of 0 bases from V and 5 bases from J, the junction contained 6 bases not matched to a gene. Germline V gene data show CDR1 as MNHEY and CDR2 as SVGAGI. This CDR3 has 16 amino acids. The PCR was carried out with 60 Vbeta primers and 13 Jbeta primers. TCRdb keeps only in-frame clones here, not all; method: immunoSEQ multiplex PCR. The table includes 50,000 to 65,000 clones, over 60% detected once. Study-wide findings and caveats: In a later analysis, productive TCRs from donors in an Asian-associated ancestry cluster reportedly carried fewer N-insertions than the cohort mean. CMV serostatus alone was available as immune exposure information.

By sample share, this clone is medium-sized. Its target is unknown. This sample includes further DNA sequences coding for the same CDR3. The sequenced sample consisted of PBMCs. The source of this sequence is a man aged 50-59 years in good health and CMV-seropositive. The chain is built from TRBV6-5 and TRBJ1-2; 10 bases fit TRBD1. In DNA form, the CDR3 reads TGTGCCAGCAGTTACTCGAGGACAGGGGGAGGGTATGGCTACACCTTC. Its protein product is CASSYSRTGGGYGYTF.